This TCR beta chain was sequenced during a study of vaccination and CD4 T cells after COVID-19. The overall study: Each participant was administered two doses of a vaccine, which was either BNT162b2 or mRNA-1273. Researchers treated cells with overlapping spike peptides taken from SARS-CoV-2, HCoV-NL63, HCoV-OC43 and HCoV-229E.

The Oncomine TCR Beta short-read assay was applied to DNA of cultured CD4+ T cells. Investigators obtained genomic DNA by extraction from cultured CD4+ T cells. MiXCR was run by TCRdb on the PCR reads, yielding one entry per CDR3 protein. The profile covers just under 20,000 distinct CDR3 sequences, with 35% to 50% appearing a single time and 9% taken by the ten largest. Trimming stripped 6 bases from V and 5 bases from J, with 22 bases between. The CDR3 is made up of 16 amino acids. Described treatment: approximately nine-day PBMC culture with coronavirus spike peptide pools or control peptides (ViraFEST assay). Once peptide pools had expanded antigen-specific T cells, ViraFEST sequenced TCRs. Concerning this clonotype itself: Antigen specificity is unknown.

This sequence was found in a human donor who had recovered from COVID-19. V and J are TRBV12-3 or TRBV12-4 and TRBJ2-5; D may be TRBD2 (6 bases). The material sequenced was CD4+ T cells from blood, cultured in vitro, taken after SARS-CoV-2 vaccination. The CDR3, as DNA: TGTGCCAGCAGCCGCGAGTGGAGGGGTGAAGGCGAGACCCAGTACTTC. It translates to CASSREWRGEGETQYF.